This T cell receptor beta chain derives from a study of blood T cells in healthy people across ages. Findings of the study overall: Reliance upon unsorted PBMCs precluded definitive naive versus antigen-experienced comparison.

Details on this clonotype: What it recognizes is unknown. A much larger clone is a single base away; this may be a read error.

The CDR3 spans 16 residues. Looked up from germline, CDR1 is MGHDK and CDR2 is SYGVNS. Alongside a J-beta primer mix, a sample-barcoded 5' primer served in a second PCR lasting about 7 to 12 cycles. Each TCR beta cDNA got a 12-nucleotide random molecular identifier. TCRdb re-analysed the 5' RACE reads in MiXCR, keeping a single row per CDR3 protein. The sample has 850,000 to 950,000 distinct CDR3 sequences; less than 35% are singletons. The source of this sequence is an elderly woman in good health. The chain carries TRBV25-1 and TRBJ2-1; 8 positions match TRBD2. The J call may be mistaken, given a closer DNA end match to TRBJ2-7. Sequencing was done on a sample of blood. The CDR3 region is CASSASRGGSYNEQYF. CDR3 nucleotides: TGTGCCAGCAGCGCCAGCCGGGGGGGGTCCTACAATGAGCAGTACTTC.